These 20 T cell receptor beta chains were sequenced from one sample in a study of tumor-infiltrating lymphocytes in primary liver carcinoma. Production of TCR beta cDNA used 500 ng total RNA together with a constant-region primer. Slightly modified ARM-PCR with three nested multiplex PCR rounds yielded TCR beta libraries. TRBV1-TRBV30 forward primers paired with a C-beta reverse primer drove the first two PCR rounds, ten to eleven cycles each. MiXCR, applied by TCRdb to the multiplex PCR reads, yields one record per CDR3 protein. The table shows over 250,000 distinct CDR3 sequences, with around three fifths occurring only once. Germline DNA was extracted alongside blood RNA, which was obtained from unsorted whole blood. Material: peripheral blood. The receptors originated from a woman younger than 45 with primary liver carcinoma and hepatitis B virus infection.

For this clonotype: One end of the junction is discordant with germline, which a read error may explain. Here the CDR3 reads CDSSFSGNTEAFF. The CDR3 DNA reads as TGTGACAGCAGTTTTTCTGGAAACACTGAAGCTTTCTTT. The chain links TRBV12-3 or TRBV12-4 to TRBJ1-1; unclear D gene. The CDR3 is made up of 13 amino acids.

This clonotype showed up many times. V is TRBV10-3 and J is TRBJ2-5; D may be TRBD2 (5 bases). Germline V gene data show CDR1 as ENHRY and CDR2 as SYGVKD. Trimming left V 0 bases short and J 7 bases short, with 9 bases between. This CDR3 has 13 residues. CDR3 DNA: TGTGCCATCAGTGAGTCAGGGAGTGGGACCCAGTACTTC. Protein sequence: CAISESGSGTQYF.

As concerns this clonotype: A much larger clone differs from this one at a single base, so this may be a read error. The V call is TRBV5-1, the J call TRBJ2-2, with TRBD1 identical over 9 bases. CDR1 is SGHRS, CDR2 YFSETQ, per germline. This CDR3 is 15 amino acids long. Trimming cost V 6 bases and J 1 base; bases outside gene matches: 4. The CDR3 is CASTEDRGNTGELFF. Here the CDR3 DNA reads TGCGCCAGCACCGAGGACAGGGGGAACACCGGGGAGCTGTTTTTT. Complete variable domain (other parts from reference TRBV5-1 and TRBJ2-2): KAGVTQTPRYLIKTRGQQVTLSCSPISGHRSVSWYQQTPGQGLQFLFEYFSETQRNKGNFPGRFSGRQFSNSRSEMNVSTLELGDSALYLCASTEDRGNTGELFFGEGSRLTVL.

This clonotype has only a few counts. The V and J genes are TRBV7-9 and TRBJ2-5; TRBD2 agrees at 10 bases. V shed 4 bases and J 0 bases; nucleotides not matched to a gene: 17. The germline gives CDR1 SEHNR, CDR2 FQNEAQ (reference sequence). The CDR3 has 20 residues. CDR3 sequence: CASSSPVTSGKTGDQETQYF. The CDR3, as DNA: TGTGCCAGCAGCTCCCCGGTTACTAGCGGGAAGACAGGCGACCAAGAGACCCAGTACTTC.

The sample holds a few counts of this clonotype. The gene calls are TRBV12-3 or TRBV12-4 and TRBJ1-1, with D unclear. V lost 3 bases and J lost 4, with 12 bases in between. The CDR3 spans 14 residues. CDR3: CASSFSAISTEAFF. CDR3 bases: TGTGCCAGCAGTTTTTCGGCCATTAGCACTGAAGCTTTCTTT.

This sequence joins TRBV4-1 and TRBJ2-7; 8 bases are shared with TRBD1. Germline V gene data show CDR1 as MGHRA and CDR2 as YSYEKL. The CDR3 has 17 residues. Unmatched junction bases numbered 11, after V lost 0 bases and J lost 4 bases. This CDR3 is CASSQDKAGTGLYEQYF. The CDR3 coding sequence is TGCGCCAGCAGCCAAGATAAAGCCGGGACAGGTTTATACGAGCAGTACTTC.

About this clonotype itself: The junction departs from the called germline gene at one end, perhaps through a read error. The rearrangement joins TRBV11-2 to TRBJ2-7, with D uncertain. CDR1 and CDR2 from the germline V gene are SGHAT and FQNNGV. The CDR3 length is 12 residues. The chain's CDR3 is CAGSLVGYEQYF. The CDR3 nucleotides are TGTGCCGGCAGCTTAGTGGGATACGAGCAGTACTTC.

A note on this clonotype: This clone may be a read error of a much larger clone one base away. The CDR3, as DNA: TGCTGCGGGGGGACCGGGACAGGCGGCGAGCAGTACTTC. Its translation is CCGGTGTGGEQYF. The chain links TRBV29-1 to TRBJ2-7; D possibly uses TRBD1 or TRBD2 (8 bases each). Per germline, CDR1 SQVTM and CDR2 ANQGSEA. CDR3 size: 13 residues.

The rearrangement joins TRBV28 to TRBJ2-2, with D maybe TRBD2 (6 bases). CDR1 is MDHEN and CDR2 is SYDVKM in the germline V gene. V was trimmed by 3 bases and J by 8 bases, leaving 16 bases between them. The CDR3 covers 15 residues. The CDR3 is CASSLRRGPTGELFF. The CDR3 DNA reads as TGTGCCAGCAGTTTGAGGAGGGGCCCTACTGGGGAGCTGTTTTTT.

Written as DNA, the CDR3 is TGTGCCAGCAGCCAGGGAGGGACCCCAGATACGCAGTATTTT. Amino acids: CASSQGGTPDTQYF. The chain links TRBV28 to TRBJ2-3; TRBD2 aligns across 7 bases. Germline V gene sequence: CDR1 MDHEN, CDR2 SYDVKM. This CDR3 region has 14 residues. The V segment lost 6 bases and the J segment 4 bases; nucleotides outside the gene matches: 7. The full variable domain, completed using reference TRBV28 and TRBJ2-3, is DVKVTQSSRYLVKRTGEKVFLECVQDMDHENMFWYRQDPGLGLRLIYFSYDVKMKEKGDIPEGYSVSREKKERFSLILESASTNQTSMYLCASSQGGTPDTQYFGPGTRLTVL.

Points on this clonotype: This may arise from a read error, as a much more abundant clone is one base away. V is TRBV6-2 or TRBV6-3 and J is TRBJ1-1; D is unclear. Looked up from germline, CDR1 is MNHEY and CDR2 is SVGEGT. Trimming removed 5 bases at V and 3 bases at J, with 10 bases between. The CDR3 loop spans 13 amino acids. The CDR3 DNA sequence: TGTGCCAGCAGTCGCGACCCACACACTGAAGCTTTCTTT. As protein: CASSRDPHTEAFF.

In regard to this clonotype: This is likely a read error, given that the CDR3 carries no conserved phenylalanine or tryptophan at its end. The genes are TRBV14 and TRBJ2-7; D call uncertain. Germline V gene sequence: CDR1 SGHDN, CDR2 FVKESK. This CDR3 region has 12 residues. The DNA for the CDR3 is TGTACCGGCAGCCTCATGGGTTGGGGACAGTACTTA. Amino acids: CTGSLMGWGQYL.

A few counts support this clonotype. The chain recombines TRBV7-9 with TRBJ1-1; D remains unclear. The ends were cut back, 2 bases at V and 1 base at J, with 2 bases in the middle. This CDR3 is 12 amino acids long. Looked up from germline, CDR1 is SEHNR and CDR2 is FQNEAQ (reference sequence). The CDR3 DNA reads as TGTGCCAGCAGCTTAAAGAACACTGAAGCTTTCTTT. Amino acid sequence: CASSLKNTEAFF.

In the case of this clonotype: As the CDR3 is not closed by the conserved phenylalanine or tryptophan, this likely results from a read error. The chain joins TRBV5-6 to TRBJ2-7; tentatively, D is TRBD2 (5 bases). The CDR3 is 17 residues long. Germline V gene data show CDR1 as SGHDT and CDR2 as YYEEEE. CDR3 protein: CASSLGNWGARAYGQYL. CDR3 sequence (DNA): TGTGCCAGCAGCTTGGGAAATTGGGGAGCCCGAGCCTACGGGCAGTACTTA.

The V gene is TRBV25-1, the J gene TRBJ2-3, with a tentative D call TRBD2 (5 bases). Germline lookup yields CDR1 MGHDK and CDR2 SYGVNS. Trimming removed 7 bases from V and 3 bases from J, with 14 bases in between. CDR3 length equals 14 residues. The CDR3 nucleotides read TGTGCCAGCAAAGGACCCGGGGTGACAGATACGCAGTATTTT. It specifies CASKGPGVTDTQYF.

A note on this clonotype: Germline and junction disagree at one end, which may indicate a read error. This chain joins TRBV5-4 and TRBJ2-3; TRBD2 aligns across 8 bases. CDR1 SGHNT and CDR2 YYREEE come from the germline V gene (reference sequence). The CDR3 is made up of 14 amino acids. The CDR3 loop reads CASSHRGGTDMQYF. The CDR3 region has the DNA TGTGCCAGCAGTCACCGGGGGGGAACAGATATGCAGTATTTT.

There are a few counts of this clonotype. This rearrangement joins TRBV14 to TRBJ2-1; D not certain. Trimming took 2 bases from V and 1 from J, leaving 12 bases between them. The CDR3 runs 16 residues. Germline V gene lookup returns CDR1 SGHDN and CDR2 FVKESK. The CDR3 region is CASSQSNKTSYNEQFF. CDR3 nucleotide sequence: TGTGCCAGCAGCCAAAGTAACAAGACTTCCTACAATGAGCAGTTCTTC.

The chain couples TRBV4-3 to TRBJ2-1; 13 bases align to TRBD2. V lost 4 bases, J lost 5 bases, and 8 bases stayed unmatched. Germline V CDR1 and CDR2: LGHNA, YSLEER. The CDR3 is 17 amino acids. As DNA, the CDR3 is TGCGCCAGCAGCCGAGGGACTAGCGGGAAGTGGGACAATGAGCAGTTCTTC. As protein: CASSRGTSGKWDNEQFF.

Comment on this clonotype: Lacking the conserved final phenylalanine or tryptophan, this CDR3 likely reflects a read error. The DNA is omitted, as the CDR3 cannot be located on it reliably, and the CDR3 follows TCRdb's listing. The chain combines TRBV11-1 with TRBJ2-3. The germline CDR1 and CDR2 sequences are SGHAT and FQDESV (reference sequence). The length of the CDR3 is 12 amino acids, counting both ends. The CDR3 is CASSLSGDTQYI.

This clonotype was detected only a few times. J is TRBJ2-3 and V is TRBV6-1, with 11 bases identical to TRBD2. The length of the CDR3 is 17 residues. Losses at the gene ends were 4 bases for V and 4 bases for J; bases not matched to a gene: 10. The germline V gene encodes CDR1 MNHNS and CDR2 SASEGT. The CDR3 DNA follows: TGTGCCAGCAGTGTCTCTACTAGCGGGAGCTTCCCAGATACGCAGTATTTT. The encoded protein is CASSVSTSGSFPDTQYF.